This is a list of T cell receptor beta chains from one sample in a study of cytomegalovirus exposure and HLA in healthy donors. TCRdb keeps only in-frame clones here, not all; method: immunoSEQ multiplex PCR. The sample has 120,000 to 150,000 clones, 64% seen once. Material for sequencing was PBMCs. All receptors come from a woman in her 30s in good health and CMV-seropositive. The CDR3 runs from the conserved cysteine through the conserved F or W. A D gene is named only where the DNA matches it firmly. Clone sizes are given selectively: once, few, many, or a class where the clone is expanded.

d_call j_call v_call clone_size cdr3_nt cdr3_aa
- TRBJ1-1 TRBV5-4 - TGTGCCAGCAGCCCCGACTGGCTGAACACTGAAGCTTTCTTT CASSPDWLNTEAFF
TRBD1 TRBJ2-5 TRBV4-1 - TGCGCCAGCAGCCATCCCCCATTGGACAGGGGGCGGTTTAAGGGAAGAGAGACCCAGTACTTC CASSHPPLDRGRFKGRETQYF
- TRBJ2-5 TRBV7-6 - TGTGCCAGCAGCTTAGGCTCGCGCCAAGAGACCCAGTACTTC CASSLGSRQETQYF
TRBD2 TRBJ2-5 TRBV28 - TGTGCCAGCAGTATATTGTCTAGCGGGAAAGAGACCCAGTACTTC CASSILSSGKETQYF
- TRBJ2-3 TRBV5-1 once TGCGCCAGCAGCCACGGAGTCCCCCCCTCGAGGCAGTATTTT CASSHGVPPSRQYF
TRBD2 TRBJ2-1 TRBV10-3 - TGTGCCATCAGTGATAGTAGTCTAGCGGCCAGGAATGAGCAGTTCTTC CAISDSSLAARNEQFF
TRBD1 TRBJ2-7 TRBV6-6 - TGTGCCAGCAGCCGGGACAGGGGTCACGAGCAGTACTTC CASSRDRGHEQYF
- TRBJ2-1 TRBV27 - TGTGCCAGCAGTTTCGACCAAGGGGGGGACTGGGGTGACAATGAGCAGTTCTTC CASSFDQGGDWGDNEQFF
- TRBJ2-1 TRBV5-6 - TGTGCCAGCAGCTGGGATGCGGACAGCAATGAGTTCTTC CASSWDADSNEFF
- TRBJ2-6 TRBV4-1 - TGCGCCAGCAGCCAAAAAACAGGGACTGGGGCCAACGTCCTGACTTTC CASSQKTGTGANVLTF
- TRBJ1-4 TRBV30 once TGTGCCTGGAGTGTACGAGGTTCTCAGGGTGAAAAACTGTTTTTT CAWSVRGSQGEKLFF
- TRBJ1-3 TRBV9 - TGTGCCAGCAGCGTGGGGGGTAGGGTCGACTCTGGAAACACCATATATTTT CASSVGGRVDSGNTIYF
TRBD2 TRBJ2-7 TRBV7-2 - TGTGCCAGCAGCTCTTCTAGCGGGAGTCTCTACGAGCAGTACTTC CASSSSSGSLYEQYF
TRBD2 TRBJ2-3 TRBV18 few TGTGCCAGCTCACCTCGACTAGCGGGACTAGATACGCAGTATTTT CASSPRLAGLDTQYF
- TRBJ1-5 TRBV6-6 - TGTGCCAGCAGGCATTGGACAGATAGCAATCAGCCCCAGCATTTT CASRHWTDSNQPQHF